This T cell receptor (beta chain) stems from a study of CD8+ T cells in alopecia areata. The treatment is: oral pan-JAK inhibitor, 5-10 mg twice daily. Sequencing templates came from extracted RNA that was reverse transcribed into cDNA. TCRdb keeps only in-frame clones here, not all; method: immunoSEQ multiplex PCR. The table includes about 180,000 clones, about half detected once. This CDR3 has 16 residues. The V end lost 6 bases, the J end lost 4 bases, and 21 bases lay between the germline ends. The germline V gene has CDR1 SEHNR and CDR2 FQNEAQ (reference sequence). The specimen comprised CD8+ T cells sorted from blood, sampled around week 54, from a patient treated with tofacitinib. The sequence came from a human donor with alopecia areata. The chain combines TRBV7-9 with TRBJ1-2; a weak D match, TRBD1 (6 bases). CDR3 nucleotides: TGTGCCAGCAGTCTGGACAGCTCTGGGGGAAGCTATGGCTACACCTTC. It yields the protein CASSLDSSGGSYGYTF.